Following are 24 T cell receptor beta chains from one sample sequenced in a study of blood T cell repertoires in COVID-19. Clones were sequenced by immunoSEQ multiplex PCR, and TCRdb holds only the in-frame ones, with some missing. The table shows approximately 99,000 clones, with 88% occurring only once. The sequenced sample consisted of peripheral blood. Source of these receptors: a man aged 45-65 years with COVID-19, enrolled during active disease.

The V gene is TRBV7-6, the J gene TRBJ2-1, with 13 bases lining up with TRBD2. The V and J ends lost 1 base and 1 base, in that order; junction bases with no gene match: 4. CDR1 is SGHVS, CDR2 FNYEAQ, per germline. The CDR3 consists of 18 residues. The CDR3 region has the DNA TGTGCCAGCAGCTTAGGGACTAGCGGGGGTAGGTCCTACAATGAGCAGTTCTTC. It codes for CASSLGTSGGRSYNEQFF.

This chain connects TRBV11-2 to TRBJ1-3, with no clear D. The germline V and J ends were trimmed by 5 bases and 8 bases, with 13 bases remaining between them. Germline CDR1 reads SGHAT; CDR2 reads FQNNGV. This CDR3 is built from 13 residues. The CDR3 protein is CASSLVAVDTIYF. For the CDR3, the DNA is TGTGCCAGCAGCCTCGTAGCGGTGGACACCATATATTTT.

This chain joins TRBV18 and TRBJ2-7; 11 bases align to TRBD2. The V gene's germline CDR1 is KGHSH and CDR2 LQKENI. V trimming: 3 bases; J trimming: 3 bases; junction bases outside the gene matches: 4. The CDR3 totals 15 residues. The CDR3 reads CASSPGTSGIYEQYF. The CDR3 DNA reads TGTGCCAGCTCACCGGGGACTAGCGGAATCTACGAGCAGTACTTC.

The chain carries TRBV18 and TRBJ1-2; D is unresolved. The CDR3 is made up of 14 amino acids. Trimming pared 3 bases from V and 4 bases from J, leaving 12 bases between. Germline V gives CDR1 KGHSH, CDR2 LQKENI. In DNA, the CDR3 is TGTGCCAGCTCACCCGACCTCGACACCTATGGCTACACCTTC. This encodes CASSPDLDTYGYTF.

This chain uses TRBV30 with TRBJ1-2, with no clear D. The CDR3 has 13 residues. CDR1 and CDR2 from the germline V gene are GTSNPN and SVGIG (reference sequence). Trimming stripped 1 base from V and 2 bases from J, with 8 bases between. CDR3 residues: CAWSDLENYGYTF. CDR3 DNA sequence: TGTGCCTGGAGTGATCTGGAGAACTATGGCTACACCTTC.

The chain is built from TRBV21-1 and TRBJ1-5; TRBD1, as called in the table, went unchecked against the DNA. TRBV21-1 is designated a pseudogene. The CDR3 spans 16 residues. The CDR3 here is CASNPGQGKSNQPQHF. The CDR3 DNA reads TGTGCCAGCAACCCGGGACAGGGGAAGAGCAATCAGCCCCAGCATTTT.

DNA of the CDR3: TGTGCCAGCTCAACTGGACAGGGAGTCACCGGGGAGCTGTTTTTT. Its protein product is CASSTGQGVTGELFF. The V gene is TRBV18, the J gene TRBJ2-2; 8 bases agree with TRBD1. After removal of 5 bases from V and 4 bases from J, the junction contained 6 bases not matched to a gene. From germline, CDR1 is KGHSH and CDR2 LQKENI. This CDR3 has 15 amino acids.

A single count supports this clone. The chain uses TRBV27 and TRBJ1-2, with 9 nucleotides matching TRBD1. The CDR3 runs to 12 residues. The trim removed 10 bases at V and 4 bases at J, leaving 4 bases unmatched. Germline CDR1 reads MNHEY; CDR2 reads SMNVEV (reference sequence). The CDR3 bases are TGTGCCACCTCGACAGGGGGCTATGGCTACACCTTC. Its translation is CATSTGGYGYTF.

J is TRBJ2-1 and V is TRBV10-3; 7 bases map to TRBD2. Trimming took 8 bases from V and 10 from J; bases not matched to a gene: 8. CDR1 ENHRY and CDR2 SYGVKD come from the germline V gene. The CDR3 has 12 residues. Written as DNA, the CDR3 is TGTGCCATCGGCGCCCTCGGGGGGGAGCAGTTCTTC. Its protein product is CAIGALGGEQFF.

The chain couples TRBV6-5 to TRBJ1-1; D gene ambiguous. This CDR3 has 13 amino acids. Germline CDR1 and CDR2: MNHEY and SVGAGI. V was trimmed by 0 bases and J by 7 bases, leaving 9 bases between them. CDR3 DNA: TGTGCCAGCAGTTACTCGATCCAGGATGAAGCTTTCTTT. Amino acids: CASSYSIQDEAFF.

The chain carries TRBV7-8 and TRBJ2-7; D is undetermined. Germline V CDR1 and CDR2: SGHVS, FQNEAQ. The ends were cut back, 6 bases at V and 3 bases at J, with 15 bases in the middle. The CDR3 loop spans 14 amino acids. CDR3 nucleotide sequence: TGTGCCAGCAGTAAAAGTCCGGCTAGCTACGAGCAGTACTTC. This sequence encodes CASSKSPASYEQYF. Using reference TRBV7-8 and TRBJ2-7 for the parts outside the CDR3, the full variable domain is GAGVSQSPRYKVAKRGQDVALRCDPISGHVSLFWYQQALGQGPEFLTYFQNEAQLDKSGLPSDRFFAERPEGSVSTLKIQRTQQEDSAVYLCASSKSPASYEQYFGPGTRLTVT.

J is TRBJ1-2 and V is TRBV10-3, with D possibly TRBD1 on 6 matching bases. Germline lookup yields CDR1 ENHRY and CDR2 SYGVKD. This CDR3 region has 14 residues. Trimming removed 2 bases at V and 3 bases at J, with 10 bases between. The CDR3 reads CAISEGQFDYGYTF. CDR3 nucleotide sequence: TGTGCCATCAGTGAGGGACAGTTCGACTATGGCTACACCTTC.

The gene calls are TRBV11-2 and TRBJ2-1, with 11 positions matching TRBD2. V trimming: 4 bases; J trimming: 10 bases; junction bases outside the gene matches: 9. The CDR3 is 15 amino acids. Germline V CDR1 and CDR2: SGHAT, FQNNGV. The DNA of the CDR3 is TGTGCCAGCAGCTCTAGCGGGGGGCTCTCGGAAGAGCAGTTCTTC. Translation: CASSSSGGLSEEQFF.

V gene TRBV19 combines with J gene TRBJ1-2; 8 bases line up with TRBD1. CDR3 length: 13 residues. After removal of 5 bases from V and 8 bases from J, the junction contained 7 bases not matched to a gene. In germline, CDR1 is LNHDA, CDR2 SQIVND (reference sequence). This CDR3 reads CASSEATGVGYTF. The CDR3 DNA reads as TGTGCCAGTAGTGAGGCGACAGGGGTCGGCTACACCTTC.

This chain uses TRBV28 with TRBJ2-1; 11 nucleotides align to TRBD1. The ends lost 5 bases at V and 7 bases at J; junction bases unmatched: 10. This CDR3 comprises 16 residues. CDR1 MDHEN and CDR2 SYDVKM come from the germline V gene. CDR3 sequence (DNA): TGTGCCAGCAGTCCGGCCAGGACAGGGGGCGGGAATGAGCAGTTCTTC. This sequence encodes CASSPARTGGGNEQFF.

In its sample, this clone was seen once. The chain is built from TRBV7-3 and TRBJ1-6; D unresolved. Trimming shortened V by 2 bases and J by 7 bases, and 9 bases separated the two germline ends. Germline lookup yields CDR1 SGHTA and CDR2 FQGTGA. The CDR3 totals 14 residues. The CDR3 protein is CASSLGPQNSPLHF. In DNA, the CDR3 is TGTGCCAGCAGCTTAGGGCCGCAGAATTCACCCCTCCACTTT.

The chain recombines TRBV6-5 with TRBJ2-5; 9 bases agree with TRBD1. The CDR3 loop spans 13 amino acids. V shed 6 bases and J 5 bases; nucleotides not matched to a gene: 4. CDR1 MNHEY and CDR2 SVGAGI come from the germline V gene. The CDR3 spells CASSRDRDETQYF. The CDR3 DNA is TGTGCCAGCAGCAGGGACAGGGATGAGACCCAGTACTTC.

The chain is built from TRBV19 and TRBJ1-2, with 10 bases that match TRBD1. The CDR3 contains 17 residues. Germline CDR1 and CDR2: LNHDA and SQIVND (reference sequence). V was pared by 4 bases and J by 3 bases, with 11 bases of the junction left unmatched. CDR3 coding DNA: TGTGCCAGTAGTAAAATGGGACAGGGGATTTTGTACTATGGCTACACCTTC. This encodes CASSKMGQGILYYGYTF. The full variable domain, its missing parts supplied by reference TRBV19 and TRBJ1-2, is DGGITQSPKYLFRKEGQNVTLSCEQNLNHDAMYWYRQDPGQGLRLIYYSQIVNDFQKGDIAEGYSVSREKKESFPLTVTSAQKNPTAFYLCASSKMGQGILYYGYTFGSGTRLTVV.

The chain has TRBV7-2 and TRBJ1-3; TRBD1 might be the D (6 bases). The germline V gene has CDR1 SGHTA and CDR2 FQGNSA. Deletions cut 2 bases from V and 4 bases from J, with 15 bases between. The CDR3 contains 16 residues. The CDR3 sequence is CASSLKMGAEGNTIYF. The CDR3 DNA sequence: TGTGCCAGCAGCTTAAAGATGGGGGCGGAAGGAAACACCATATATTTT.

CDR3 sequence (DNA): TGTGCCAGCAGTACCGGGACAGTCTACGAGCAGTACTTC. The encoded protein is CASSTGTVYEQYF. This chain uses TRBV2 with TRBJ2-7; 7 positions match TRBD1. CDR3 length equals 13 residues. The ends lost 5 bases at V and 3 bases at J; junction bases unmatched: 4. Germline assignment: CDR1 SNHLY and CDR2 FYNNEI. The full variable domain, in which reference TRBV2 and TRBJ2-7 provide the parts outside the CDR3, is EPEVTQTPSHQVTQMGQEVILRCVPISNHLYFYWYRQILGQKVEFLVSFYNNEISEKSEIFDDQFSVERPDGSNFTLKIRSTKLEDSAMYFCASSTGTVYEQYFGPGTRLTVT.

This clone was picked up many times. The J gene is TRBJ1-6, the V gene TRBV7-9, with D unresolved. CDR1 and CDR2 (germline): SEHNR, FQNEAQ (reference sequence). There are 16 residues in the CDR3. Between the trimmed V and J ends, which lost 0 bases and 3 bases, there was a span of 9 bases. The CDR3 nucleotides read TGTGCCAGCAGCTTAGCTTATTCCTTCTATAATTCACCCCTCCACTTT. It specifies CASSLAYSFYNSPLHF. The whole variable domain, filled in from reference TRBV7-9 and TRBJ1-6, reads DTGVSQNPRHKITKRGQNVTFRCDPISEHNRLYWYRQTLGQGPEFLTYFQNEAQLEKSRLLSDRFSAERPKGSFSTLEIQRTEQGDSAMYLCASSLAYSFYNSPLHFGNGTRLTVT.

The chain is built from TRBV4-1 and TRBJ2-7; D call uncertain. The germline V and J ends were trimmed by 0 bases and 3 bases, with 9 bases remaining between them. CDR1 MGHRA and CDR2 YSYEKL come from the germline V gene. This CDR3 is built from 14 residues. CDR3 residues: CASSQEGSLYEQYF. The CDR3 DNA reads as TGCGCCAGCAGCCAAGAGGGCAGTCTCTACGAGCAGTACTTC.

This clone was counted only a few times. The V call is TRBV11-1, the J call TRBJ1-1, with TRBD1 matching over 7 bases. This CDR3 comprises 13 residues. Looked up from germline, CDR1 is SGHAT and CDR2 is FQDESV (reference sequence). V was pared by 5 bases and J by 6 bases, with 6 bases of the junction left unmatched. The CDR3 sequence: CASSLERGPEAFF. The CDR3 DNA is TGTGCCAGCAGCCTGGAGAGGGGGCCTGAAGCTTTCTTT.

The chain links TRBV5-1 to TRBJ1-5, with TRBD1 matching over 7 bases. V lost 3 bases and J lost 2; bases outside the gene matches: 5. Germline V gives CDR1 SGHRS, CDR2 YFSETQ. The CDR3 length is 15 residues. CDR3 residues: CASSSTGLGNQPQHF. The CDR3 region has the DNA TGCGCCAGCAGCTCGACAGGGTTGGGCAATCAGCCCCAGCATTTT.